This T cell receptor beta chain was retrieved from a study of T cell responses to AZD1222 COVID-19 vaccine. Findings of the study overall: Recipients of two AZD1222 doses showed rising Spike-specific TCR breadth and depth. White British people made up most donors, females outnumbered males, and clonal diversity was possibly underestimated. Reportedly, nearly half of unique spike TCRs recognized epitopes outside B.1.351/B.1.1.7 mutations. Vaccine-associated CD4 TCRs spanned spike, dominant at 160-218 and 743-854.

About this clone itself: As yet, its antigen is unknown.

After removal of 4 bases from V and 4 bases from J, the junction contained 7 bases not matched to a gene. The CDR3 is made up of 17 amino acids. CDR1 LNHDA and CDR2 SQIVND come from the germline V gene (reference sequence). Here immunoSEQ multiplex PCR was the method, and the copy in TCRdb shows in-frame clones only, minus some. Here the sample spans 150,000 to 200,000 clones, almost 95% being singletons. V usage is TRBV19 and J usage is TRBJ2-3, with TRBD2 identical over 14 bases. The TCR was taken from an adult in good health. The sample here was peripheral blood, taken on day 0 of AZD1222 vaccination. The CDR3, as DNA: TGTGCCAGTAGTACCCCCCGACTAGCGGGAGGGTCAGATACGCAGTATTTT. Encoded protein: CASSTPRLAGGSDTQYF. Full variable domain (rest looked up from reference TRBV19 and TRBJ2-3): DGGITQSPKYLFRKEGQNVTLSCEQNLNHDAMYWYRQDPGQGLRLIYYSQIVNDFQKGDIAEGYSVSREKKESFPLTVTSAQKNPTAFYLCASSTPRLAGGSDTQYFGPGTRLTVL.